This TCR beta chain came from a study of blood T cell repertoires in COVID-19. As for the study in general: The study drew acute and convalescent COVID-19 samples from the United States, Italy and Spain.

V shed 5 bases and J shed 5 bases, with 9 bases lying between them. Germline V lookup: CDR1 LNHDA, CDR2 SQIVND (reference sequence). This CDR3 is built from 12 residues. Per the original methods: Cell counts per sample came from amplifying reference gene primers. Clones were read by immunoSEQ multiplex PCR, and TCRdb kept only the in-frame ones, dropping some. Clonal size and the V and J genes are those of that table, whereas D and trimming came from the DNA. The sample includes about 180,000 clones, roughly 85% seen only once; the top ten take more than 2.5%. Sequencing was carried out using peripheral blood. The receptor was derived from a man aged 60 to 75 with acute or convalescent COVID-19. The chain uses TRBV19 and TRBJ1-2; D unresolved. CDR3 protein: CASSRRGYGYTF. DNA of the CDR3: TGTGCCAGTAGTCGTCGAGGTTATGGCTACACCTTC.